A selection of T cell receptor beta chains follows, all from one sample in a study of T-cell memory formation after mild COVID-19. TCRdb processed the 5' RACE reads anew with MiXCR; each CDR3 protein has one entry. The sample lists 350,000 to 550,000 distinct CDR3 sequences, 15% to 20% seen once, with under 25% in the top ten. The sample comprised PBMCs or a T cell subset sorted from them (not recorded which). The source of these receptors is a young man who had mild COVID-19 (a few samples of this study predate the infection). Cell type and time point are not known. Each CDR3 is given with its conserved first and last residue. The D gene is left open where the match is weak. For some rows the clone size is stated as once, few or many, or as a class when expanded; others skip it.

d_call	v_call	j_call	clone_size	cdr3_nt	cdr3_aa
NA	TRBV21-1	TRBJ1-5	few	TGTGCCAGCAGCCTAACCCGGGACAGGTACAAAGAGGACCAGCCCCAGCATTTT	CASSLTRDRYKEDQPQHF
NA	TRBV5-1	TRBJ2-5	NA	TGCGCCAGCACCCAGATCGGGGCATCCGAGACCCAGTACTTC	CASTQIGASETQYF
TRBD1	TRBV2	TRBJ2-7	NA	TGTGCCAGCAGTTCTAACAGGGGGTCTTTCTACGAGCAGTACTTC	CASSSNRGSFYEQYF
TRBD2	TRBV7-3	TRBJ2-1	NA	TGTGCCAGCAGCCCAGGTTCCGGGGGGTCCTTGGATGAGCAGTTCTTC	CASSPGSGGSLDEQFF
TRBD1	TRBV6-6	TRBJ1-5	NA	TGTGCCGTGAGCCCGGGACAGGGGAGCAATCATCCCCAGCATTTT	CAVSPGQGSNHPQHF
NA	TRBV3-1	TRBJ2-2	NA	TGTGCCAGCAGCTGGACGACCGGGGAGCTGTTTTTT	CASSWTTGELFF
TRBD1	TRBV20-1	TRBJ1-3	NA	TGCAGTGCTCAGGACAGGGCCTCTGGAAACACCATATATTTT	CSAQDRASGNTIYF
NA	TRBV12-3/TRBV12-4	TRBJ1-4	few	TGTGCCAGCGCCCTACTTGGGGGATTAAATGAAAAACTGTTTTTT	CASALLGGLNEKLFF
NA	TRBV3-1	TRBJ2-1	NA	TGTGCCAGCAGCCAAGAAAAAAGCCAGTTTTTCCTACTCCAGTTCTTC	CASSQEKSQFFLLQFF
TRBD2	TRBV5-6	TRBJ2-5	NA	TGTGCCAGCAGCCGCCTCTTAGCGGGGGGGATGGAGACCCAGTACTTC	CASSRLLAGGMETQYF